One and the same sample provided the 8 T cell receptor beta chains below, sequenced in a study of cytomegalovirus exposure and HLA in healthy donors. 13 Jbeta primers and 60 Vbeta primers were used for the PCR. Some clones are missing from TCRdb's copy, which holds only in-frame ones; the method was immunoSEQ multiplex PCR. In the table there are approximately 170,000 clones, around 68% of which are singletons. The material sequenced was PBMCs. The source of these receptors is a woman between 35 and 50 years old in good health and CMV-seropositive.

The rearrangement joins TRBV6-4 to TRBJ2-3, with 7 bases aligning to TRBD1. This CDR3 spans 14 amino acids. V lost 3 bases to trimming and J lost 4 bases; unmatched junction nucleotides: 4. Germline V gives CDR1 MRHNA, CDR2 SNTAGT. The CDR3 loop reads CASSEQGLADTQYF. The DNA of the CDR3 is TGTGCCAGCAGTGAACAGGGGCTCGCAGATACGCAGTATTTT.

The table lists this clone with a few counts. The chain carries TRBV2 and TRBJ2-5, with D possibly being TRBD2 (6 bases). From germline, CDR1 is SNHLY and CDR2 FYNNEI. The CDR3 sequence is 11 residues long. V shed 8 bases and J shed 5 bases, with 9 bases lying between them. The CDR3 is CASGGGETQYF. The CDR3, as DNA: TGTGCCAGCGGAGGAGGGGAGACCCAGTACTTC.

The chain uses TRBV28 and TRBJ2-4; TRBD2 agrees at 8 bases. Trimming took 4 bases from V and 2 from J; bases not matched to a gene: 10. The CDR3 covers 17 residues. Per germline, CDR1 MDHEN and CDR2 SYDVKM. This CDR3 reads CASSSPWREDPKNIQYF. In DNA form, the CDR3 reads TGTGCCAGCAGTTCCCCCTGGCGGGAGGACCCCAAAAACATTCAGTACTTC.

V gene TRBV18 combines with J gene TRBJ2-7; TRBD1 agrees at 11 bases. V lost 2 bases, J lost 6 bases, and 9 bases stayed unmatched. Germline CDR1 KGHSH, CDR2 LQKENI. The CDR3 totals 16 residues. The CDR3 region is CASSPIVGTGGLEQYF. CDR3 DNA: TGTGCCAGCTCACCAATTGTCGGGACAGGGGGTCTCGAGCAGTACTTC. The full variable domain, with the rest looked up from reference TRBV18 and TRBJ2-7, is NAGVMQNPRHLVRRRGQEARLRCSPMKGHSHVYWYRQLPEEGLKFMVYLQKENIIDESGMPKERFSAEFPKEGPSILRIQQVVRGDSAAYFCASSPIVGTGGLEQYFGPGTRLTVT.

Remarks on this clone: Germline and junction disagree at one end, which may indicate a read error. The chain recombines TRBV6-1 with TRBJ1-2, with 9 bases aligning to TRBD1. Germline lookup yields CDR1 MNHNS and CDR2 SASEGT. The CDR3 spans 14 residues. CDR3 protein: CASRIQRTGDGYPF. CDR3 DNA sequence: TGTGCCAGCAGGATCCAACGGACAGGGGATGGCTACCCCTTC.

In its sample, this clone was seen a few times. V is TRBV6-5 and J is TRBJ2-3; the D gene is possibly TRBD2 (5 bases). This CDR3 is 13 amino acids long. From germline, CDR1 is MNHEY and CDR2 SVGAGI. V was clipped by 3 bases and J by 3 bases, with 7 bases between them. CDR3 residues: CASSYGSTDTQYF. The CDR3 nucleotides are TGTGCCAGCAGTTATGGGAGTACAGATACGCAGTATTTT.

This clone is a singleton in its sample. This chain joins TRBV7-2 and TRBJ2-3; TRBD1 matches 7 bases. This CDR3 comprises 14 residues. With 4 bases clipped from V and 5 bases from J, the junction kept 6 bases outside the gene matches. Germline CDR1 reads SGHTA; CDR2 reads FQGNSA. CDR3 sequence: CASSSQGVGDTQYF. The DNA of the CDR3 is TGTGCCAGCAGCTCCCAGGGGGTTGGAGATACGCAGTATTTT.

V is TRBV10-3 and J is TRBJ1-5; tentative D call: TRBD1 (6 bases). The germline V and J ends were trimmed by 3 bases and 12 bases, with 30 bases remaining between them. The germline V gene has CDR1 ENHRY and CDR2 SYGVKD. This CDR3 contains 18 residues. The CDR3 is CAISERGPPQGSSCIQHF. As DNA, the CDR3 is TGTGCCATCAGTGAACGGGGCCCCCCACAGGGAAGTTCCTGTATCCAGCATTTT.